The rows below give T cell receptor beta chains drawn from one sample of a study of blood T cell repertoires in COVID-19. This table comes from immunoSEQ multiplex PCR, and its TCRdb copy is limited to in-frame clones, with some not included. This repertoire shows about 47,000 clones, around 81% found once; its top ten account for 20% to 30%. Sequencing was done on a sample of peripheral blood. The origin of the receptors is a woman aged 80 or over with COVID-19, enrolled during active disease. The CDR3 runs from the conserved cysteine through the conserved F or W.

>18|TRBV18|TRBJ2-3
CASSPPTGGPVGTDTQYF
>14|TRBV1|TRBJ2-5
CTSSSGGGGKTQYF
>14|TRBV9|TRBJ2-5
CASSRQGDGGTQYF
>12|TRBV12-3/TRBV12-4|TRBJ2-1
CASGTSRHEQFF
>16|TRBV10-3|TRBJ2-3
CAISQGTSGRLDTQYF
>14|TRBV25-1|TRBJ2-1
CASIPGGSYNEQFF
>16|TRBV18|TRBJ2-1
CASSPQLRTSGDEQFF
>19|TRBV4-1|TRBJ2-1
CASSQRAGTSGERDNEQFF
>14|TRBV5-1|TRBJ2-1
CASSLAVSAGFEFF
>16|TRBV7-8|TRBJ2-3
CASSLESGPSTDTQYF
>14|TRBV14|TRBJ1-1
CASSQGRRSTRAFF
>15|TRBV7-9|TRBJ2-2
CASSWDRGYGGELFF
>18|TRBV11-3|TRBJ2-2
CASSFGTGKFANTGELFF
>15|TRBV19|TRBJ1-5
CASSEQGAGNQPQHF
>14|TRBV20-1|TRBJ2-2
CSASADRPTGELFF
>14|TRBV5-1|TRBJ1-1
CASSFSAGDGEAFF
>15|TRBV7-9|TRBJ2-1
CASRATSGSYNEQFF
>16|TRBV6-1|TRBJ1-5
CASSDTRQGVVQPQHF
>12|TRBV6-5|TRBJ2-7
CASTSLEFEQYF
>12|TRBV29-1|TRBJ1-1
CSVLDRNTEAFF
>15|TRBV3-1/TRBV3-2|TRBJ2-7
CASTVTAGGREEQYF
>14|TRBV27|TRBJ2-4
CASSSGQGANIQYF
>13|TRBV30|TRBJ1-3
CAWAGLSGNTIYF
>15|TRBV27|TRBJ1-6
CASRGQRGWNSPLHF
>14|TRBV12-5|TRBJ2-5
CASGRGQGQETQYF
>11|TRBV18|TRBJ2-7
CASSSSYEQYF
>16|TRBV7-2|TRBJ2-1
CASRAQSGTAYNEQFF
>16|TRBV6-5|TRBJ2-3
CASSYSRLAPTDTQYF
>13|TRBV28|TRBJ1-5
CASTRPSNQPQHF
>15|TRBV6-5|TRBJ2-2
CASSYSVRNTGELFF
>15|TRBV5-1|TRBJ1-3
CASSSMTGDGNTIYF
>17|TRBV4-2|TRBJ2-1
CASSPLAGGGSYNEQFF
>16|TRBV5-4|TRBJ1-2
CASSSIGQGFNYGYTF
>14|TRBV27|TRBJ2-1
CASSPSQQYNEQFF
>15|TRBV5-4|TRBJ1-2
CASSWAGTGTGGYTF
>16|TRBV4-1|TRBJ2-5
CASSQELAGGAETQYF
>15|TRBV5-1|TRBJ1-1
CASSLLYQGATEAFF
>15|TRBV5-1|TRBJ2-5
CASSLATGIQETQYF
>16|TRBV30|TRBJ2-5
CAWSVLGLAGSQTQYF
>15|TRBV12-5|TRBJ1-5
CASGLGGHRNQPQHF
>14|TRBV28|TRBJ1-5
CASSLNVGKGPQHF
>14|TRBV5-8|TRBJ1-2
CASSLQGAGYGYTF
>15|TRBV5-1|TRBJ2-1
CASSWGSTSGGEQFF
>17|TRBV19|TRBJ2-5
CASSIGLAGGRGETQYF
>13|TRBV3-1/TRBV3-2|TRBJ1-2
CASSHRGDYGYTF
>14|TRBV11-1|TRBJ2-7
CASSPTSGSIEQYF
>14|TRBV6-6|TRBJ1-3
CASSYSNSGNTIYF
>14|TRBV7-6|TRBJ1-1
CASSSGQANTEAFF
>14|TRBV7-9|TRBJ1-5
CASSRTGSNQPQHF
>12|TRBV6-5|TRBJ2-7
CASGKQGLEQYF
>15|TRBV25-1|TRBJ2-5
CASSGLAGGPETQYF
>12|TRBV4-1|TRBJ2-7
CASSQEGPEQYF
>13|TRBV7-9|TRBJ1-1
CASSPQGVYGAFF
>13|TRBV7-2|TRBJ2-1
CASSFQREGEQFF
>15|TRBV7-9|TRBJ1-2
CASSSSTGYYYGYTF
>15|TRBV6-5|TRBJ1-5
CASSYSAGLNQPQHF
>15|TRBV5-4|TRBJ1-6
CASSLGVGGNSPLHF